A single sample is the source of the 20 T cell receptor beta chains below, sequenced in a study of T-cell reconstitution after alpha-beta-depleted transplantation in children (dated by TCRdb to 2016 to 2018). What the treatment or condition label conveys for this sample: allogeneic hematopoietic cell transplantation with graft depleted of TCRalphabeta T cells and CD19 B cells. Receptor libraries were prepared by PCR. TCRdb lists the instrument as Illumina HiSeq 2500. TCR library preparation used molecular barcoding, with unique molecular identifiers applied to normalize quantification of the TCRbeta repertoire. TCRdb reprocessed the public reads (quality trimming at Q25 with fastp, clone calling with MiXCR) and kept in-frame beta chains. Identical CDR3 proteins give one entry, which carries the most common genes and DNA. The sample table shows around 600,000 distinct CDR3 sequences, and 23% are seen once. In total, the top ten clones hold around an eighth of the sample.

Here the sequenced sample was PBMCs, mostly from graft donor cells, taken 360 days after TCRalphabeta/CD19-depleted stem cell transplant. All receptors derive from a boy younger than two who had a stem cell transplant for acute myeloid leukemia, so the T cells may come from the graft donor.

V and J are TRBV20-1 and TRBJ1-6; the D gene is possibly TRBD1 (5 bases). This CDR3 contains 18 residues. Germline values: CDR1 DFQATT, CDR2 SNEGSKA (reference sequence). Between the trimmed V and J ends, which lost 4 bases and 0 bases, there was a span of 19 bases. This CDR3 reads CSATIPGLESSYNSPLHF. CDR3 coding DNA: TGCAGTGCTACTATACCGGGACTCGAAAGCTCCTATAATTCACCCCTCCACTTT.

The V call is TRBV5-1, the J call TRBJ2-1, with TRBD2 matching 9 bases. CDR1 and CDR2 (germline): SGHRS, YFSETQ. Germline trimming cut 4 bases from V and 10 bases from J; bases unmatched to any gene: 15. CDR3 length equals 16 residues. The CDR3 DNA reads as TGCGCCAGCAGCCCGGAAGGCGGGGGGGCTTTGGAGGAGCAGTTCTTC. Translated: CASSPEGGGALEEQFF.

The genes are TRBV3-1 and TRBJ1-5; no clear D. The CDR3 contains 16 residues. V was pared by 4 bases and J by 6 bases, with 19 bases between. Germline CDR1 LGHDT, CDR2 YNNKEL (reference sequence). CDR3 sequence: CASSPRARGARQPQHF. The DNA for the CDR3 is TGTGCCAGCAGCCCACGGGCCCGGGGAGCGCGTCAGCCCCAGCATTTT.

The genes are TRBV6-5 and TRBJ1-1; D gene ambiguous. Per germline, CDR1 MNHEY and CDR2 SVGAGI. Trimming pared 7 bases from V and 3 bases from J, leaving 6 bases between. This CDR3 has 11 residues. The CDR3 loop is CASKRDTEAFF. CDR3 coding DNA: TGTGCCAGCAAGAGAGACACTGAAGCTTTCTTT.

The chain combines TRBV12-3 or TRBV12-4 with TRBJ1-2; the D gene is possibly TRBD1 (6 bases). The ends were cut back, 7 bases at V and 4 bases at J, with 13 bases in the middle. CDR3 length: 13 amino acids. The CDR3 bases are TGTGCCAGCACCCCCGGGACAAGCTATGGCTACACCTTC. It specifies CASTPGTSYGYTF.

The CDR3 region is CSARANWGLNTEAFF. In DNA form, the CDR3 reads TGCAGTGCTAGGGCTAATTGGGGACTGAACACTGAAGCTTTCTTT. The chain employs TRBV20-1 and TRBJ1-1, with a weak D call TRBD1 (5 bases). The CDR3 is 15 amino acids. The V gene's germline CDR1 is DFQATT and CDR2 SNEGSKA (reference sequence). Trimming pared 3 bases from V and 0 bases from J, leaving 14 bases between.

This clonotype was seen ten or more times. The chain couples TRBV6-5 to TRBJ2-3; a possible D gene is TRBD1 (6 bases). The CDR3 extends over 15 amino acids. Germline values: CDR1 MNHEY, CDR2 SVGAGI. Trimming took off 0 bases at V and 2 bases at J, with 9 bases between the two ends. The CDR3 protein is CASSYSYRDTDTQYF. The CDR3 bases are TGTGCCAGCAGTTACTCATACAGGGACACAGATACGCAGTATTTT.

This clonotype has ten or more counts. The rearrangement joins TRBV10-3 to TRBJ2-1; tentative D call: TRBD1 (5 bases). Trimming removed 2 bases from V and 8 bases from J, with 13 bases in between. The V gene's germline CDR1 is ENHRY and CDR2 SYGVKD. The CDR3 has 14 residues. CDR3 sequence (DNA): TGTGCCATCAGTGAGGGGGCCAGTGGGGATGAGCAGTTCTTC. Amino acids: CAISEGASGDEQFF.

The J gene is TRBJ2-6, the V gene TRBV5-1; the D gene is possibly TRBD1 (5 bases). Germline V lookup: CDR1 SGHRS, CDR2 YFSETQ. The CDR3 is 16 amino acids. V lost 4 bases to trimming and J lost 3 bases, with 14 bases between them. The CDR3 sequence: CASSHLQGSGANVLTF. The CDR3 DNA reads TGCGCCAGCAGCCACCTCCAGGGAAGTGGGGCCAACGTCCTGACTTTC.

This clonotype showed up many times. The gene calls are TRBV20-1 and TRBJ2-2, with D perhaps being TRBD1 or TRBD2 (5 bases each). The CDR3 contains 12 residues. Germline CDR1 is DFQATT and CDR2 is SNEGSKA (reference sequence). V dropped 5 bases and J dropped 8 bases, with 12 bases sitting between them. In DNA form, the CDR3 reads TGCAGTGCTCGGGGCCCGGTGGGGGAGCTGTTTTTT. It encodes CSARGPVGELFF.

The chain's CDR3 is CASSLPPQSDEQFF. The CDR3 DNA is TGTGCCAGCAGCTTGCCTCCGCAGAGCGATGAGCAGTTCTTC. This sequence joins TRBV5-6 and TRBJ2-1; D is unclear. The CDR3 runs to 14 residues. Trimming left V 1 base short and J 8 bases short, with 13 bases between. Germline-derived CDR1 and CDR2 are SGHDT and YYEEEE. The full variable domain, rest sourced from reference TRBV5-6 and TRBJ2-1, is DAGVTQSPTHLIKTRGQQVTLRCSPKSGHDTVSWYQQALGQGPQFIFQYYEEEERQRGNFPDRFSGHQFPNYSSELNVNALLLGDSALYLCASSLPPQSDEQFFGPGTRLTVL.

The CDR3 loop reads CSAPLRLSTDTQYF. The CDR3 nucleotides read TGCAGTGCCCCCCTGCGGTTAAGCACAGATACGCAGTATTTT. The chain recombines TRBV20-1 with TRBJ2-3; D is uncertain. Trimming removed 6 bases from V and 0 bases from J, with 13 bases in between. CDR3 length: 14 residues. CDR1 is DFQATT, CDR2 SNEGSKA, per germline (reference sequence).

Only a few counts were recorded for this clonotype. J is TRBJ1-1 and V is TRBV21-1; the table assigns TRBD1, which was not confirmed against the DNA. TRBV21-1 is a pseudogene segment. This CDR3 is built from 13 residues. Written as DNA, the CDR3 is TGTGCCAGCAGCCCGCTCGGGGACGGGTATGCTTTCTTT. This sequence encodes CASSPLGDGYAFF.

Many counts were recorded for this clonotype. This chain links TRBV12-3 or TRBV12-4 with TRBJ2-7; 10 nucleotides align to TRBD2. The V and J ends lost 2 bases and 7 bases, in that order; junction bases with no gene match: 8. The CDR3 is made up of 15 amino acids. The CDR3 loop reads CASSLNSGGPGEQYF. In nucleotides, the CDR3 is TGTGCCAGCAGTTTAAATAGCGGGGGGCCAGGAGAGCAGTACTTC.

This clonotype was seen ten or more times. This chain connects TRBV4-3 to TRBJ2-1; the D gene is possibly TRBD1 (6 bases). Germline lookup yields CDR1 LGHNA and CDR2 YSLEER. This CDR3 has 15 amino acids. Trimming pared 4 bases from V and 1 base from J, leaving 11 bases between. CDR3 bases: TGCGCCAGCAGCCGTCGGACAGTGTCCTACAATGAGCAGTTCTTC. Its protein product is CASSRRTVSYNEQFF.

This clonotype was recorded a few times. The rearrangement links TRBV20-1 to TRBJ2-5; 8 bases are a match to TRBD2. The J segment lost 2 bases and the V segment lost 7 bases, leaving 12 bases of the junction unmatched. Looked up from germline, CDR1 is DFQATT and CDR2 is SNEGSKA (reference sequence). CDR3 length: 15 amino acids. The CDR3 sequence is CSGGALRGAQETQYF. The CDR3 DNA sequence: TGCAGTGGCGGGGCGCTGCGGGGGGCTCAAGAGACCCAGTACTTC.

This clonotype was observed a few times. This rearrangement joins TRBV10-2 to TRBJ1-1; D is ambiguous. V lost 8 bases and J 0 bases, leaving 10 bases between the germline ends. Germline V gene lookup returns CDR1 WSHSY and CDR2 SAAADI. There are 13 residues in the CDR3. The CDR3 sequence is CASGLGVNTEAFF. The CDR3 nucleotides are TGCGCCAGCGGACTCGGGGTGAACACTGAAGCTTTCTTT.

This clonotype was counted at least ten times. V is TRBV6-5 and J is TRBJ2-2, with D perhaps being TRBD1 or TRBD2 (5 bases each). This CDR3 is built from 14 residues. Germline V gene sequence: CDR1 MNHEY, CDR2 SVGAGI. V lost 4 bases and J 4 bases, leaving 10 bases between the germline ends. CDR3 sequence (DNA): TGTGCCAGCAGTTGGGGGTGGAGCACCGGGGAGCTGTTTTTT. It specifies CASSWGWSTGELFF.

The sample holds many counts of this clonotype. At one end, the junction sequence differs from germline, possibly due to a read error. The gene calls are TRBV29-1 and TRBJ2-1; D not resolved. The V gene's germline CDR1 is SQVTM and CDR2 ANQGSEA. The CDR3 has 13 amino acids. The CDR3 sequence: CSVEASPYNEQFF. In DNA form, the CDR3 reads TGCAGCGTCGAAGCCTCTCCCTACAATGAGCAGTTCTTC.

This clonotype was found a few times. The CDR3 region is CASSPGQGVIETQYF. In DNA, the CDR3 is TGTGCCAGCAGCCCCGGACAGGGGGTTATAGAGACCCAGTACTTC. The J gene is TRBJ2-5, the V gene TRBV12-3 or TRBV12-4; TRBD1 agrees at 10 bases. The ends lost 6 bases at V and 4 bases at J; junction bases unmatched: 8. This CDR3 has 15 residues.